This T cell receptor beta chain originates from a study of blood T cell repertoires in COVID-19. Germline CDR1 and CDR2: SGHVS and FNYEAQ. J gave up 6 bases and V 1 base, and 2 bases lay outside the gene matches. The CDR3 is 14 residues long. Under the authors' procedure: Scientists estimated how many nucleated cells there were by amplifying reference gene primers. TCRdb's copy holds only in-frame clones and misses some; the assay was immunoSEQ multiplex PCR. V, J and clone size are taken as reported in that table, and D and trimming were inferred from the DNA itself. The table has around 160,000 clones, roughly 76% seen once; the top ten hold roughly 8%.

The sample consisted of peripheral blood. The gene calls are TRBV7-6 and TRBJ2-2; 7 bases are a match to TRBD1. The receptor was derived from a human donor with acute or convalescent COVID-19. The donor label of this sample is uncertain. The DNA for the CDR3 is TGTGCCAGCAGCTTAGGACAGGGAGCCGGGGAGCTGTTTTTT. The encoded protein is CASSLGQGAGELFF.